The present T cell receptor beta chain was sequenced within a study of shared clonotypes between healthy human individuals. Study findings and constraints: Larger estimated richness was generally seen in naive subsets than in memory subsets.

Germline CDR1 and CDR2: SGHAT and FQNNGV. The J segment lost 6 bases and the V segment lost 4 bases, leaving 6 bases of the junction unmatched. CDR3 length: 15 amino acids. Notes on this clone: Its antigen is undetermined.

The table came from immunoSEQ multiplex PCR; TCRdb's copy has only in-frame clones and leaves some out. Of roughly 2.6 million clones listed, around nine tenths were seen once; the top ten hold over 0.12%. This rearrangement joins TRBV11-2 to TRBJ2-2, with 9 bases matching TRBD1. This clonotype was sampled from a man aged 18 to 35 in good health. The sample comprised naive CD4+ T cells sorted from blood. Subset indicated: CD45RA+ positively selected. The CDR3 bases are TGTGCCAGCAGCTCCCGGACAGGGGCGGCCGGGGAGCTGTTTTTT. Residues: CASSSRTGAAGELFF.